Listed here is a single T cell receptor beta chain. Its antigen is unknown. This record belongs to a study of CD8 T cells in Susac syndrome. Findings and caveats of the study: Total CD8+ and CD8+ TEMRA repertoires contained 15 to 20 and five Susac-specific public clones, respectively.

V trimming: 1 base; J trimming: 5 bases; junction bases outside the gene matches: 6. CDR3 length: 14 residues. Germline lookup yields CDR1 DFQATT and CDR2 SNEGSKA (reference sequence). cDNA came from roughly 0.5 to 1 ug RNA primed by random hexamers. With immunoSEQ multiplex PCR, TCR beta CDR3 was amplified across 54 Vbeta and 13 Jbeta. TCRdb reprocessed the immunoSEQ multiplex PCR reads with MiXCR, giving one entry per CDR3 protein. The data show around 100,000 distinct CDR3 sequences, 95% seen once. The receptor's source is a human donor with Susac syndrome. The rearrangement uses TRBV20-1 and TRBJ2-7; 9 positions agree with TRBD2. The sequenced material came from CD8+ T cells from PBMCs. The chain's CDR3 is CSARVPSGTHEQYF. The CDR3 coding sequence is TGCAGTGCTAGAGTACCTAGCGGGACTCACGAGCAGTACTTC.